This TCR beta chain was recovered during a study of human T cells and chemical hapten exposure (dated by TCRdb to the early 2020s). About the investigation overall: Libraries were pooled for sequencing, and per-sample TCR yields varied mainly because of small differences in library volumes within the pool. This study followed changes in the peripheral blood TCR repertoire in vivo during primary and secondary sensitization of alopecia patients to the hapten diphenylcyclopropenone (DPC). Each blood RNA sample was used to sequence both TCR alpha and TCR beta chains. Paper-wide results and their limitations: Repeated subsampling changed both the strength of the expansion versus patch-test correlation and the threshold at which the correlation became significant. DPC sensitization did not change how many TCRs were above 1 in 1000 frequency, and no evidence was found of alterations in global repertoire structure.

The library was made by RACE. Reads for this sample came from a NextSeq 500. During library preparation, unique molecular identifiers were attached to individual cDNA molecules so that TCRs could be counted in a quantitative, reproducible way. As for how the authors treated the data: The median number of TCRs per sample was over 85,000, ranging from about 20,000 to 750,000. V, J and CDR3 annotation of the TCR reads was performed with the Decombinator software suite. Every sample was subsampled to the same number of TCRs (28,000) for the PS versus PT1 abundance plots. Expanded TCRs were defined as absent before sensitization and observed at least eight times at the 2-week time point. TCRdb trimmed public reads at Q25 via fastp, called clones via MiXCR and kept in-frame beta chains. One record per CDR3 amino acid sequence lists the most common genes and DNA. TCRdb, not the authors, supplied the V and J calls. The sample data list about 80,000 distinct CDR3 sequences, and roughly 7.9% of these were observed just once. The biggest ten clones account for less than 2% of the sample.

This clonotype was recorded many times. Its specific antigen is unknown. Base qualities are not at hand, and no much larger clone is one base apart. CDR3 length: 16 amino acids, cysteine to phenylalanine. The retained sequence is limited to the CDR3, 48 bases, with the frame set at the first base. CDR1 and CDR2 (SGHRS, YFSETQ) derive from the germline V gene. The V end loses 4 bases and the J end loses 0 bases, and a stretch of 13 bases separates them. The time point label of this sample denotes: healthy volunteer bleed at 6 weeks. Unfractionated whole blood was collected in Tempus Blood RNA tubes, and total RNA was extracted from that blood. Roughly five healthy volunteers were used as TCR sequencing controls and were bled at day 0, 2 weeks and 6 weeks.

The V and J genes are TRBV5-1 and TRBJ2-2; the D gene identity is not certain. The sample comprised whole blood. The clonotype was recovered from a female donor in good health. Some clones in this sample may be carry-over from other donors' samples. The sequenced DNA is TGCGCCAGCAGCATATTGACACCGGCGAACACCGGGGAGCTGTTTTTT. Translated, it gives CASSILTPANTGELFF.